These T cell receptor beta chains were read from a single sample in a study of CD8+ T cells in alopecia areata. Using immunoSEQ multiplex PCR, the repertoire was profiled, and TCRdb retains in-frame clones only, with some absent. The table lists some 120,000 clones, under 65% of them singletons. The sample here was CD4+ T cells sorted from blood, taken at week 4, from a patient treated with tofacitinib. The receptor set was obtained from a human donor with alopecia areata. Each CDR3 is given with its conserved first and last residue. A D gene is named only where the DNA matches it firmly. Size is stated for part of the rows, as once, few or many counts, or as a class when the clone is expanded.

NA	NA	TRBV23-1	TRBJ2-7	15	TGCGCCAGCAGTCAATCGAGGCCCAGCTCCTACGAGCAGTACTTC	CASSQSRPSSYEQYF
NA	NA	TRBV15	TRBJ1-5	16	TGTGCCACCAGCCTATTCTCAGGGGATAAGCTTCAGCCCCAGCATTTT	CATSLFSGDKLQPQHF
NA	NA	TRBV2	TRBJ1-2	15	TGTGCCAGCAGGGGGGGAGGGGTCGAGAACTATGGCTACACCTTC	CASRGGGVENYGYTF
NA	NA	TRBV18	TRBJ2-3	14	TGTGCCAGCTCACCATGGGACGGCACAGATACGCAGTATTTT	CASSPWDGTDTQYF
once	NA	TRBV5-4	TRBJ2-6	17	TGTGCCAGCAGCTTACCCTCGACACCCTCTGGGGCCAACGTCCTGACTTTC	CASSLPSTPSGANVLTF
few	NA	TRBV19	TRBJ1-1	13	TGTGCCAGTAGTAGTTCGGAGAACACTGAAGCTTTCTTT	CASSSSENTEAFF
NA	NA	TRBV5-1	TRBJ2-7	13	TGCGCCAGCAGCTCGGACGGCACCTACGAGCAGTACTTC	CASSSDGTYEQYF
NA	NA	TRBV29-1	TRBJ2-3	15	TGCAGCGTTGTGGGTCCGCGGGGTAGTGCAGATACGCAGTATTTT	CSVVGPRGSADTQYF
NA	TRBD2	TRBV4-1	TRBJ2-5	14	TGCGCCAGCAGCTTCCGACTAGCGGAAGAGACCCAGTACTTC	CASSFRLAEETQYF
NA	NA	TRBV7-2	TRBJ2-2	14	TGTGCCAGCAGCTTATTGCTAGGGCCCGGGGAGCTGTTTTTT	CASSLLLGPGELFF
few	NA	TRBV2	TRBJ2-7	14	TGTGCCAGCAGTGAATCAATCTTGAACTACGAGCAGTACTTC	CASSESILNYEQYF
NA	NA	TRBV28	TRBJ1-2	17	TGTGCCAGCAGTTCGGGTGTGACAGGCCCGACTAACTATGGCTACACCTTC	CASSSGVTGPTNYGYTF
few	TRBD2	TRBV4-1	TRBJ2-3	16	TGCGCCAGCAGCCTTGAGACTAGCGGGAGCTCAGATACGCAGTATTTT	CASSLETSGSSDTQYF
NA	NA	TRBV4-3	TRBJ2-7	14	TGCGCCAGCAGCCAAGCGGACAGAGCCTACGAGCAGTACTTC	CASSQADRAYEQYF
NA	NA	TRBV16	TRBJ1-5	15	TGTGCCAGCAGCCAATTGGCAAGGGGAGATCAGCCCCAGCATTTT	CASSQLARGDQPQHF
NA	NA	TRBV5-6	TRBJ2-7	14	TGTGCCAGCACCTCCAATGGGATCTCCTACGAGCAGTACTTC	CASTSNGISYEQYF
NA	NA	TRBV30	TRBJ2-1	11	TGTGCCTGTAGTACGGGGGATGAGCAGTTCTTC	CACSTGDEQFF
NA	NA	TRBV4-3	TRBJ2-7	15	TGCGCCAGCAGCCAAGAGTTCGGGCCCGGGGGCGAGCAGTACTTC	CASSQEFGPGGEQYF
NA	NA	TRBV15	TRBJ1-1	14	TGTGCCACCAGCGAACAGGGCGAGGCCACTGAAGCTTTCTTT	CATSEQGEATEAFF
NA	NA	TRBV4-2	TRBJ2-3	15	TGTGCCAGCAGCCAAGACTTGAGAGTGACAGATACGCAGTATTTT	CASSQDLRVTDTQYF
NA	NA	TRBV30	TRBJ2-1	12	TGTGCCTGGGGCCCCGAAGCCGGTGAGCAGTTCTTC	CAWGPEAGEQFF
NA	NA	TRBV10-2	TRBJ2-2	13	TGCGCCAGCCAAACGGCAGGTTTCGGGGAGCTGTTTTTT	CASQTAGFGELFF
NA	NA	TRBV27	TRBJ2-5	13	TGTGCCAGCAGTTTAATGGGGGGAGAGACCCAGTACTTC	CASSLMGGETQYF
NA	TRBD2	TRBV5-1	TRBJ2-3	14	TGCGCCAGCAGGCTAGCGGGAGTGACAGATACGCAGTATTTT	CASRLAGVTDTQYF
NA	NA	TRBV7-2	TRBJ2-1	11	TGTGCCAGCAGCTTAAAGAATGAGCAGTTCTTC	CASSLKNEQFF
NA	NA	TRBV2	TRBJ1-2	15	TGTGCCAGCAGTGCGCCGACAGGAGGGAGCTATGGCTACACCTTC	CASSAPTGGSYGYTF
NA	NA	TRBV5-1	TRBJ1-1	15	TGCGCCAGCAGCTTGGCCGTCACCAGGAGCACTGAAGCTTTCTTT	CASSLAVTRSTEAFF
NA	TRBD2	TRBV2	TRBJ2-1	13	TGTGCCAGCGTGGGGACTAGCGGGGGGGCCGTATTCTTC	CASVGTSGGAVFF
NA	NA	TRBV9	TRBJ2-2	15	TGTGCCAGCAGCGTTGGTCTCGCGAACACCGGGGAGCTGTTTTTT	CASSVGLANTGELFF
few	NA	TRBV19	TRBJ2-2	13	TGTGCCAGTAGTATAAGACAGACCGGGGAGCTGTTTTTT	CASSIRQTGELFF